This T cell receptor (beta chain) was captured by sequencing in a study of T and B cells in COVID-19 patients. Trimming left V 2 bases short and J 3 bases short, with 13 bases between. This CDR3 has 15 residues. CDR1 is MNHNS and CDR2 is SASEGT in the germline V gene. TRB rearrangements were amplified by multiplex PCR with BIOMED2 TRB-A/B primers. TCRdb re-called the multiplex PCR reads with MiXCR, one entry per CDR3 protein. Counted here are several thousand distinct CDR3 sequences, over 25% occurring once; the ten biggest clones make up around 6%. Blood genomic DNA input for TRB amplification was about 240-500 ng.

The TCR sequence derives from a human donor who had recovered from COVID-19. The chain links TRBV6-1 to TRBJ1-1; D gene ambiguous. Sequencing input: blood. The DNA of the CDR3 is TGTGCCAGCAGTGAAAATGGGTGGATGGACACTGAAGCTTTCTTT. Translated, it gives CASSENGWMDTEAFF.